This T cell receptor beta chain was recovered during a study of OX40 agonist ivuxolimab in advanced cancers. About the research overall: Intravenous ivuxolimab at 0.01 to 10 mg/kg was given to patients every 2 weeks. Notes on the study in general: The study observed clonal expansion of CD4+ and CD8+ blood T cells by week 6 at 0.1 to 3.0 mg/kg.

Trimming stripped 4 bases from V and 0 bases from J, with 7 bases between. This CDR3 has 14 amino acids. CDR1 and CDR2 (germline): MNHEY, SVGAGI. A word on this clone: Its target is not known.

Sequencing used immunoSEQ multiplex PCR; TCRdb keeps in-frame clones, though not all of them. This table holds 40,000 or so clones, over 80% found once. Patients had blood sampled at baseline and again on cycle 4 day 1 and cycle 7 day 1. The gene calls are TRBV6-5 and TRBJ1-5; D is undetermined. The sequence came from an adult with an advanced solid tumor such as melanoma, head and neck, liver or kidney cancer. The input for sequencing was CD4+ or CD8+ T cells sorted from blood, taken in a trial of the OX40 agonist ivuxolimab. CDR3 DNA: TGTGCCAGCAGTTCCCGGTTTAGCAATCAGCCCCAGCATTTT. Translated, it gives CASSSRFSNQPQHF.